These 25 T cell receptor beta chains were sequenced from one sample in a study of OX40 agonist ivuxolimab in advanced cancers. Profiled with immunoSEQ multiplex PCR; TCRdb holds only in-frame clones, not every one. The table has fewer than 70,000 clones, about 85% seen once. This sample comprised CD4+ or CD8+ T cells sorted from blood, obtained in a trial of the OX40 agonist ivuxolimab. The receptors stem from an adult with an advanced solid tumor such as melanoma, head and neck, liver or kidney cancer.

The chain uses TRBV19 and TRBJ1-4, with D perhaps TRBD1 (6 bases). The germline V gene encodes CDR1 LNHDA and CDR2 SQIVND (reference sequence). Trimming stripped 7 bases from V and 7 bases from J, with 25 bases between. The CDR3 extends over 17 amino acids. The CDR3 region is CASIRRGGTGQGEKLFF. The CDR3, as DNA: TGTGCCAGTATAAGGAGAGGCGGCACAGGGCAGGGTGAAAAACTGTTTTTT.

This chain joins TRBV5-8 and TRBJ1-2; D not resolved. Looked up from germline, CDR1 is SGHTS and CDR2 is YDEGEE. Trimming took 5 bases from V and 4 from J, leaving 18 bases between them. The CDR3 is made up of 15 amino acids. The CDR3 region is CASRIYTAAVYGYTF. In nucleotides, the CDR3 is TGTGCCAGCAGGATCTACACCGCTGCGGTCTATGGCTACACCTTC.

The chain links TRBV5-1 to TRBJ1-4; unclear D gene. V lost 0 bases, J lost 4 bases, and 4 bases lay in between. The CDR3 runs to 13 residues. Germline V gene sequence: CDR1 SGHRS, CDR2 YFSETQ. CDR3 sequence: CASSLGHNEKLFF. CDR3 DNA: TGCGCCAGCAGCTTGGGACATAATGAAAAACTGTTTTTT.

J is TRBJ1-4 and V is TRBV18; no clear D gene. CDR3 length: 14 residues. Deletions cut 2 bases from V and 0 bases from J, with 4 bases between. Germline CDR1 and CDR2: KGHSH and LQKENI. For the CDR3, the DNA is TGTGCCAGCTCACCAATACCAACTAATGAAAAACTGTTTTTT. As protein: CASSPIPTNEKLFF.

This sequence joins TRBV28 and TRBJ1-2, with 10 bases aligning to TRBD1. This CDR3 region has 15 residues. V was clipped by 5 bases and J by 2 bases; unmatched bases: 5. CDR1 is MDHEN and CDR2 is SYDVKM in the germline V gene. CDR3 nucleotide sequence: TGTGCCAGCAGTCCCGCGGACAGGGGGAACTATGGCTACACCTTC. Protein sequence: CASSPADRGNYGYTF.

The chain couples TRBV4-3 to TRBJ2-3; the match to TRBD2 covers 11 bases. With 1 base clipped from V and 3 bases from J, the junction kept 9 bases outside the gene matches. The CDR3 consists of 18 residues. CDR1 and CDR2 (germline): LGHNA, YSLEER. CDR3 DNA: TGCGCCAGCAGCCAAGCCCCCCGGCTAGCGGGGGGAACAGATACGCAGTATTTT. Residues: CASSQAPRLAGGTDTQYF.

CDR3 bases: TGTGCCAGTAGCATAAGGGGCCCCGCGTACGAGCAGTACTTC. Protein: CASSIRGPAYEQYF. The V and J genes are TRBV19 and TRBJ2-7; perhaps TRBD1 as D (5 bases). V was trimmed by 6 bases and J by 4 bases, leaving 16 bases between them. Germline V lookup: CDR1 LNHDA, CDR2 SQIVND (reference sequence). The CDR3 runs 14 residues.

V gene TRBV5-4 combines with J gene TRBJ2-2; D might be TRBD2 (6 bases). This CDR3 has 13 residues. Germline-derived CDR1 and CDR2 are SGHNT and YYREEE (reference sequence). Trimming cost V 3 bases and J 7 bases, with 10 bases left between them. CDR3 sequence reads: CASSSPGDGELFF. The CDR3 region has the DNA TGTGCCAGCAGCTCCCCGGGGGACGGGGAGCTGTTTTTT.

The gene calls are TRBV5-1 and TRBJ1-5; D gene ambiguous. Germline CDR1 is SGHRS and CDR2 is YFSETQ. Between the trimmed V and J ends, which lost 4 bases and 6 bases, there was a span of 11 bases. This CDR3 is 13 amino acids long. DNA for the CDR3: TGCGCCAGCAGCCCAGGTATTTCTCAGCCCCAGCATTTT. Its translation: CASSPGISQPQHF.

This chain links TRBV7-3 with TRBJ2-1; 15 nucleotides agree with TRBD2. The V gene's germline CDR1 is SGHTA and CDR2 FQGTGA. The CDR3 spans 15 residues. J lost 10 bases, V lost 5 bases, and 6 bases had no gene match. The CDR3 sequence: CASSPWTSGGEEQFF. CDR3 DNA sequence: TGTGCCAGCAGCCCCTGGACTAGCGGGGGGGAAGAGCAGTTCTTC.

The V call is TRBV2, the J call TRBJ1-4; no clear D. The V gene's germline CDR1 is SNHLY and CDR2 FYNNEI. The CDR3 is made up of 14 amino acids. Trimming left V 6 bases short and J 2 bases short, with 10 bases between. As DNA, the CDR3 is TGTGCCAGCAGGGGGATGAGGACTAATGAAAAACTGTTTTTT. Its translation is CASRGMRTNEKLFF.

The V gene is TRBV4-1, the J gene TRBJ1-4, with 9 bases matching TRBD1. The CDR3 is 17 amino acids. CDR1 MGHRA and CDR2 YSYEKL come from the germline V gene. The V segment lost 2 bases and the J segment 3 bases; nucleotides outside the gene matches: 7. The CDR3: CASSQSGTGRANEKLFF. In DNA, the CDR3 is TGCGCCAGCAGCCAATCCGGGACAGGGCGAGCTAATGAAAAACTGTTTTTT.

The gene calls are TRBV7-2 and TRBJ2-7; D not certain. CDR1 is SGHTA, CDR2 FQGNSA, per germline. Trimming cost V 2 bases and J 2 bases, with 10 bases left between them. The CDR3 sequence is 14 residues long. As DNA, the CDR3 is TGTGCCAGCAGCTTAAGTGCTCCAACCTACGAGCAGTACTTC. This translates into CASSLSAPTYEQYF.

The chain recombines TRBV2 with TRBJ1-2; no clear D gene. V was clipped by 2 bases and J by 8 bases, with 15 bases between them. The germline CDR1 and CDR2 sequences are SNHLY and FYNNEI. This CDR3 has 14 residues. Here the CDR3 DNA reads TGTGCCAGCAGTGAATATATGATCACTTCGGGCTACACCTTC. This translates into CASSEYMITSGYTF.

V usage is TRBV14 and J usage is TRBJ2-3; D is ambiguous. The germline V gene encodes CDR1 SGHDN and CDR2 FVKESK. Trimming pared 0 bases from V and 4 bases from J, leaving 23 bases between. The CDR3 loop spans 19 amino acids. This CDR3 reads CASSQDPVESENVPDTQYF. CDR3 sequence (DNA): TGTGCCAGCAGCCAAGACCCCGTCGAGTCGGAGAACGTGCCAGATACGCAGTATTTT.

The rearrangement uses TRBV19 and TRBJ1-5; 7 nucleotides agree with TRBD1. V was clipped by 5 bases and J by 9 bases; unmatched bases: 10. Germline CDR1 and CDR2: LNHDA and SQIVND (reference sequence). The CDR3 loop spans 14 amino acids. The CDR3 region has the DNA TGTGCCAGTAGTGAAGACAGGGAATTTCGGCCCCAGCATTTT. Protein product: CASSEDREFRPQHF.

The DNA for the CDR3 is TGTGCCAGCAGTGGCCGGGACAGGGGAGACTATGGCTACACCTTC. As protein: CASSGRDRGDYGYTF. The J gene is TRBJ1-2, the V gene TRBV6-1, with 10 bases matching TRBD1. This CDR3 region has 15 residues. V dropped 4 bases and J dropped 3; count of bases not matched to a gene: 5. Germline-derived CDR1 and CDR2 are MNHNS and SASEGT.

The chain uses TRBV11-2 and TRBJ1-4; weak D call: TRBD1 (5 bases). Trimming stripped 1 base from V and 6 bases from J, with 12 bases between. Germline V CDR1 and CDR2: SGHAT, FQNNGV. The CDR3 spans 15 residues. CDR3: CASSLAGPSDEKLFF. The CDR3 DNA is TGTGCCAGCAGCTTAGCGGGGCCGTCTGATGAAAAACTGTTTTTT.

The CDR3 region has the DNA TGTGCCAGCAGCTCCCCAGGGGGGGGAGGGGAGACCCAGTACTTC. This sequence encodes CASSSPGGGGETQYF. This chain joins TRBV5-4 and TRBJ2-5; possibly TRBD1 or TRBD2 for D (7 bases each). Germline lookup yields CDR1 SGHNT and CDR2 YYREEE (reference sequence). This CDR3 has 15 amino acids. V was trimmed by 3 bases and J by 5 bases, leaving 17 bases between them. Full variable domain (rest looked up from reference TRBV5-4 and TRBJ2-5): ETGVTQSPTHLIKTRGQQVTLRCSSQSGHNTVSWYQQALGQGPQFIFQYYREEENGRGNFPPRFSGLQFPNYSSELNVNALELDDSALYLCASSSPGGGGETQYFGPGTRLLVL.

The J gene is TRBJ2-7, the V gene TRBV5-4; 8 bases fit TRBD1. Trimming cost V 0 bases and J 2 bases; bases outside gene matches: 4. The CDR3 is 15 residues long. The germline V gene has CDR1 SGHNT and CDR2 YYREEE (reference sequence). The CDR3 DNA reads as TGTGCCAGCAGCTTGGTCAGGGGGCTTACCTACGAGCAGTACTTC. The encoded protein is CASSLVRGLTYEQYF.

This chain uses TRBV6-6 with TRBJ1-2; D is perhaps TRBD1 (6 bases). The CDR3 consists of 15 residues. Germline V lookup: CDR1 MNHNY, CDR2 SVGAGI (reference sequence). Trimming took off 5 bases at V and 0 bases at J, with 13 bases between the two ends. Written as DNA, the CDR3 is TGTGCCAGCAGTCCACGCCGGACAGCTAACTATGGCTACACCTTC. Protein sequence: CASSPRRTANYGYTF.

The chain couples TRBV4-2 to TRBJ1-1; 9 bases agree with TRBD1. The length of the CDR3 is 15 residues. CDR1 is LGHNA and CDR2 is YNFKEQ in the germline V gene. With V trimmed by 3 bases and J by 1 base, 3 bases remained unmatched. CDR3: CASSQGQGENTEAFF. The CDR3 nucleotides read TGTGCCAGCAGCCAGGGACAGGGCGAGAACACTGAAGCTTTCTTT.

The rearrangement links TRBV9 to TRBJ2-2, with a weak D call TRBD2 (6 bases). Between the trimmed V and J ends, which lost 3 bases and 3 bases, there was a span of 9 bases. In germline, CDR1 is SGDLS, CDR2 YYNGEE. This CDR3 comprises 14 residues. The CDR3: CASSAGLHTGELFF. DNA for the CDR3: TGTGCCAGCAGCGCGGGACTTCACACCGGGGAGCTGTTTTTT.

V gene TRBV11-3 combines with J gene TRBJ2-7; D is ambiguous. The CDR3 length is 11 residues. Between the trimmed V and J ends, which lost 4 bases and 4 bases, there was a span of 5 bases. CDR1 and CDR2 (germline): SGHNT, YENEEA. The CDR3 loop reads CASSSEYEQYF. CDR3 nucleotides: TGTGCCAGCAGCTCCGAATACGAGCAGTACTTC.

This chain links TRBV7-9 with TRBJ2-7; D is perhaps TRBD1 (5 bases). From germline, CDR1 is SEHNR and CDR2 FQNEAQ (reference sequence). The CDR3 extends over 13 amino acids. V was cut by 2 bases and J by 2 bases, with 7 bases left in between. The CDR3 loop reads CASSLPGPYEQYF. The CDR3 DNA reads as TGTGCCAGCAGCTTACCAGGGCCCTACGAGCAGTACTTC. The full variable domain, in which reference TRBV7-9 and TRBJ2-7 provide the parts outside the CDR3, is DTGVSQNPRHKITKRGQNVTFRCDPISEHNRLYWYRQTLGQGPEFLTYFQNEAQLEKSRLLSDRFSAERPKGSFSTLEIQRTEQGDSAMYLCASSLPGPYEQYFGPGTRLTVT.